This T cell receptor (beta chain) was documented in a study of Graves' ophthalmopathy and Graves' hyperthyroidism. On the study more broadly: Stable hyperthyroid donors showed no ophthalmopathy during 18 months follow-up. Regarding the study as a whole: Ophthalmopathy progression cases were predicted by the model with approximately 71% sensitivity and approximately 74% specificity. The authors also found most expanded thyroid clonotypes above 0.001 frequency in blood.

Amplification from RNA transcripts yielded the TCR beta CDR3 regions. First-round RT-PCR employed HTBI primers, with a second-round multiplex PCR after it. TCRdb processed the multiplex PCR reads anew with MiXCR; each CDR3 protein has one entry. Counted here are 500,000 to 600,000 distinct CDR3 sequences, about 40% occurring once; the ten biggest clones make up about 4%. Germline CDR1 is SGHTA and CDR2 is FQGNSA. The CDR3 totals 15 residues. The germline V and J ends were trimmed by 5 bases and 5 bases, with 18 bases remaining between them. Each hyperthyroidism patient was newly diagnosed, with under 2 months' duration, and aged 18 to 65. A note on this clonotype: Its antigen remains unidentified.

The sample comprised peripheral blood or thyroid tissue (not recorded which). The rearrangement links TRBV7-2 to TRBJ1-2, with D possibly being TRBD1 (6 bases). The source of this sequence is an adult man with Graves' hyperthyroidism. DNA of the CDR3: TGTGCCAGCAGCCCAGAGGGTGGGGGGCCTTATGGCTACACCTTC. Encoded protein: CASSPEGGGPYGYTF.